The 6 T cell receptor beta chains given below trace back to one sample, sequenced in a study of blood T cell repertoires in COVID-19. Sequencing used immunoSEQ multiplex PCR; TCRdb keeps in-frame clones, though not all of them. The data hold under 200,000 clones, with roughly nine tenths observed a single time. The sample comprised peripheral blood. These receptors all come from a woman in her seventies with acute or convalescent COVID-19.

The rearrangement uses TRBV5-4 and TRBJ1-2, with D maybe TRBD1 (6 bases). Trimming cost V 2 bases and J 6 bases, with 14 bases left between them. Per germline, CDR1 SGHNT and CDR2 YYREEE (reference sequence). The CDR3 is made up of 14 amino acids. As DNA, the CDR3 is TGTGCCAGCAGCTTCTGGGGGGGCGGCCATGGCTACACCTTC. It codes for CASSFWGGGHGYTF.

The CDR3 protein is CASSQISGAQPQHF. For the CDR3, the DNA is TGTGCCAGCAGCCAGATTAGTGGGGCTCAGCCCCAGCATTTT. V gene TRBV7-2 combines with J gene TRBJ1-5; possibly TRBD1 for D (5 bases). Per the germline V gene, CDR1 is SGHTA and CDR2 is FQGNSA. The length of the CDR3 is 14 residues. The V end lost 5 bases, the J end lost 6 bases, and 14 bases lay between the germline ends.

This rearrangement joins TRBV2 to TRBJ1-3, with D perhaps TRBD1 (5 bases). Trimming left V 5 bases short and J 4 bases short, with 21 bases between. There are 17 residues in the CDR3. The germline gives CDR1 SNHLY, CDR2 FYNNEI. CDR3 sequence: CASSWGLARGGGNTIYF. In DNA, the CDR3 is TGTGCCAGCAGTTGGGGATTGGCGCGGGGGGGAGGAAACACCATATATTTT.

The rearrangement links TRBV7-2 to TRBJ2-1; 10 bases line up with TRBD2. The CDR3 runs 15 residues. The V and J ends lost 5 bases and 7 bases, in that order; junction bases with no gene match: 8. Per the germline V gene, CDR1 is SGHTA and CDR2 is FQGNSA. CDR3 coding DNA: TGTGCCAGCAGCGTAAGCGGGAGGGCCCTAAATGAGCAGTTCTTC. This codes for CASSVSGRALNEQFF.

This clone was picked up a small number of times. The gene calls are TRBV4-2 and TRBJ2-2; 8 nucleotides match TRBD1. The junction had 6 bases not matched to a gene; V was cut back by 4 bases and J by 5 bases. Germline CDR1 and CDR2: LGHNA and YNFKEQ. The CDR3 length is 15 residues. The CDR3 coding sequence is TGTGCCAGCAGCCCTACAGGGGGTCAAACCGGGGAGCTGTTTTTT. This gives the protein CASSPTGGQTGELFF.

V and J are TRBV28 and TRBJ1-1; TRBD1 aligns across 10 bases. With V trimmed by 3 bases and J by 5 bases, 6 bases remained unmatched. The CDR3 spans 15 residues. Germline CDR1 MDHEN, CDR2 SYDVKM. In DNA, the CDR3 is TGTGCCAGCAGTTTCTTACCGGGACAGGGGACTGAAGCTTTCTTT. It yields the protein CASSFLPGQGTEAFF. Full variable domain (rest looked up from reference TRBV28 and TRBJ1-1): DVKVTQSSRYLVKRTGEKVFLECVQDMDHENMFWYRQDPGLGLRLIYFSYDVKMKEKGDIPEGYSVSREKKERFSLILESASTNQTSMYLCASSFLPGQGTEAFFGQGTRLTVV.